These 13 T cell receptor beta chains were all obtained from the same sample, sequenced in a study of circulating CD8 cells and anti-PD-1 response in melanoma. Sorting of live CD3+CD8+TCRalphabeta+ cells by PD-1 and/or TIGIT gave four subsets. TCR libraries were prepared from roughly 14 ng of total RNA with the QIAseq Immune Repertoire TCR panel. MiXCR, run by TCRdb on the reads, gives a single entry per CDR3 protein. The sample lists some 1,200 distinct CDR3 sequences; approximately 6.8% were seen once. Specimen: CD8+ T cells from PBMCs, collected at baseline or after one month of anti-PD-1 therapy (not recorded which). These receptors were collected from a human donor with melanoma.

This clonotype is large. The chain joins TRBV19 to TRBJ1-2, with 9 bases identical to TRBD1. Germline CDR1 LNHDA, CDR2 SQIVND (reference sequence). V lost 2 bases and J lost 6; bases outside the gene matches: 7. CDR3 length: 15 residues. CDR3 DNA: TGTGCCAGTAGTATAACAGGGGGCGCGTCGGATGGCTACACCTTC. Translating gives CASSITGGASDGYTF.

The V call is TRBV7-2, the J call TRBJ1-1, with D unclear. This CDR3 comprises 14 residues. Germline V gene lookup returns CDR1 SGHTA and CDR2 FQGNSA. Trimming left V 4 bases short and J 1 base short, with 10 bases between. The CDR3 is CASSSSPQNTEAFF. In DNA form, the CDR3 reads TGTGCCAGCAGCTCCTCTCCTCAGAACACTGAAGCTTTCTTT.

The CDR3 reads CSVTGGSSEAFF. The CDR3 nucleotides read TGCAGCGTGACAGGGGGATCTTCTGAAGCTTTCTTT. V usage is TRBV29-1 and J usage is TRBJ1-1; 9 bases line up with TRBD1. Unmatched junction bases numbered 5, after V lost 6 bases and J lost 6 bases. In germline, CDR1 is SQVTM, CDR2 ANQGSEA. The CDR3 spans 12 residues.

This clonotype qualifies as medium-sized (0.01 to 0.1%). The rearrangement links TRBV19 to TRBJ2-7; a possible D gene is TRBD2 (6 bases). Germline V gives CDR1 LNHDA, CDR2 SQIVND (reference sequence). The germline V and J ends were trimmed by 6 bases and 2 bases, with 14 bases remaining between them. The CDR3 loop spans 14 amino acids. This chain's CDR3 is CASSPRELTYEQYF. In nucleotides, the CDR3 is TGTGCCAGTAGCCCCCGGGAGCTTACCTACGAGCAGTACTTC.

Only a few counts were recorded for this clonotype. CDR3 protein: CAGMSGGYEQYF. In nucleotides, the CDR3 is TGTGCCGGAATGTCAGGGGGCTACGAGCAGTACTTC. This chain uses TRBV30 with TRBJ2-7; 7 bases align to TRBD1. CDR3 length: 12 amino acids. Germline-derived CDR1 and CDR2 are GTSNPN and SVGIG (reference sequence). J was trimmed by 3 bases and V by 8 bases; bases with no gene match: 7. Supplemented by reference TRBV30 and TRBJ2-7, the full variable domain reads SQTIHQWPATLVQPVGSPLSLECTVEGTSNPNLYWYRQAAGRGLQLLFYSVGIGQISSEVPQNLSASRPQDRQFILSSKKLLLSDSGFYLCAGMSGGYEQYFGPGTRLTVT.

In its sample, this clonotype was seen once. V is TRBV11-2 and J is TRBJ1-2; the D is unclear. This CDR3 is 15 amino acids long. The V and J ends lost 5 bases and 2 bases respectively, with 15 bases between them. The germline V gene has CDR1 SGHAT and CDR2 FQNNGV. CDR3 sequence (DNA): TGTGCCAGCAGCCATAACCCAGGTTACAACTATGGCTACACCTTC. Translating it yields CASSHNPGYNYGYTF.

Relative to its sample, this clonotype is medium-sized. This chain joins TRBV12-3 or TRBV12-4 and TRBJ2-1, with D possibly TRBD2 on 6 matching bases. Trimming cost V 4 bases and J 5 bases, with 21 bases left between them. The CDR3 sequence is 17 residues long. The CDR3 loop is CASSSPDLARTNNEQFF. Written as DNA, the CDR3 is TGTGCCAGCAGTTCTCCAGATCTAGCGCGAACCAACAATGAGCAGTTCTTC.

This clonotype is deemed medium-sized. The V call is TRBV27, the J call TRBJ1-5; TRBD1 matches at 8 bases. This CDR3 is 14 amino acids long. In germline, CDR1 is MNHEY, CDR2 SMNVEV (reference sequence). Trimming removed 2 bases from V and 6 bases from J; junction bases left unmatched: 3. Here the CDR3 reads CASSLGQGGQPQHF. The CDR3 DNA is TGTGCCAGCAGTTTAGGACAGGGCGGTCAGCCCCAGCATTTT.

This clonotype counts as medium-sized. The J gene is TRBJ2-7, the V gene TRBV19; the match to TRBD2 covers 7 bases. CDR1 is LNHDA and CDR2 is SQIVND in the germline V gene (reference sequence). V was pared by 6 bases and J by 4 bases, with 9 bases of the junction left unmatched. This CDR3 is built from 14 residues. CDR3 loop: CASSGRLGGYEQYF. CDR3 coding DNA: TGTGCCAGTAGCGGACGCCTCGGGGGGTACGAGCAGTACTTC.

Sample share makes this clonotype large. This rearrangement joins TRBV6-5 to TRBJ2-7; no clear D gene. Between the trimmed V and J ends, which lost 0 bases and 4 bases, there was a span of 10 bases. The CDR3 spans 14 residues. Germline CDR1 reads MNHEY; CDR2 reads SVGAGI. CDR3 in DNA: TGTGCCAGCAGTTACTCAAGCCCGGGTTACGAGCAGTACTTC. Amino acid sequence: CASSYSSPGYEQYF.

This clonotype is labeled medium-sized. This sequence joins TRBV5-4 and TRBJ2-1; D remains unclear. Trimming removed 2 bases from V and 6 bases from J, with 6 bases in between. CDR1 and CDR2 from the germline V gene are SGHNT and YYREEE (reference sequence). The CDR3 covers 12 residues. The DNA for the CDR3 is TGTGCCAGCAGCTTCGGCGTCAATGAGCAGTTCTTC. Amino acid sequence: CASSFGVNEQFF.

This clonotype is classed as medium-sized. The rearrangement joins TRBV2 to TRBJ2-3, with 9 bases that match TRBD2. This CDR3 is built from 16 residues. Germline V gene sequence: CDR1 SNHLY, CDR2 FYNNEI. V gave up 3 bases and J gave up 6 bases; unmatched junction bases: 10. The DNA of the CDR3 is TGTGCCAGCAGTGACCCCCGACTAGCGGTCTGGGATACGCAGTATTTT. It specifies CASSDPRLAVWDTQYF.

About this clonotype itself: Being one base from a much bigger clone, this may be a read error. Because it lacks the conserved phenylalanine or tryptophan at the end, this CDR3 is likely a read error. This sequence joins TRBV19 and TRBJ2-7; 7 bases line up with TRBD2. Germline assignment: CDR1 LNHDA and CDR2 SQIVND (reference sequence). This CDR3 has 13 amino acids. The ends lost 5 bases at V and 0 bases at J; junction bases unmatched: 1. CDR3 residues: CASSGGSSYEQYL. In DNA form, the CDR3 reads TGTGCCAGTAGTGGCGGGAGCTCCTACGAGCAGTACCTC.